This T cell receptor beta chain comes out of a study of radiotherapy plus CTLA-4 blockade in lung cancer. In the study overall: Among all patients, 18% showed objective responses, while approximately 30% had disease control. Findings of the study overall: Blood saw expansion of tumor-derived TCR clones after radiotherapy plus ipilimumab.

With regard to this clone: Its antigen remains unidentified.

The ends lost 4 bases at V and 4 bases at J; junction bases unmatched: 6. Germline V gene sequence: CDR1 SGHTA, CDR2 FQGNSA. This CDR3 has 14 residues. Method: immunoSEQ multiplex PCR; TCRdb's copy keeps in-frame clones and lacks some. The table includes about 72,000 clones, over 80% detected once. The sample was peripheral blood, taken from a patient treated with radiotherapy plus ipilimumab. This TCR derives from a human donor with non-small cell lung cancer who had a partial response to radiotherapy plus ipilimumab. This chain connects TRBV7-2 to TRBJ2-7, with 8 bases fitting TRBD1. The CDR3 region is CASSSQGAIYEQYF. Here the CDR3 DNA reads TGTGCCAGCAGCTCTCAGGGGGCTATATACGAGCAGTACTTC.